This TCR beta chain was documented in a study of T-cell memory formation after mild COVID-19. Barcoded TCR alpha and TCR beta cDNA libraries with UMIs came from 5'RACE using constant-segment primers. TCRdb processed the 5' RACE reads anew with MiXCR; each CDR3 protein has one entry. The sample gives fewer than 650,000 distinct CDR3 sequences, roughly a sixth of which show up once; less than 10% is in the top ten. The V and J ends lost 5 bases and 8 bases, in that order; junction bases with no gene match: 5. CDR1 and CDR2 from the germline V gene are SGHNT and YENEEA. This CDR3 is 15 amino acids long.

The genes are TRBV11-3 and TRBJ2-1; 14 bases fit TRBD2. Sequencing was done on a sample of PBMCs or a T cell subset sorted from them (not recorded which). The TCR sequence derives from an adult woman who had mild COVID-19 (a few samples of this study predate the infection). Cell type and time point are not known. This CDR3 is CASSPGLAGVYEQFF. CDR3 in DNA: TGTGCCAGCAGCCCGGGACTAGCGGGAGTATATGAGCAGTTCTTC. The full variable domain, completed using reference TRBV11-3 and TRBJ2-1, is EAGVVQSPRYKIIEKKQPVAFWCNPISGHNTLYWYLQNLGQGPELLIRYENEEAVDDSQLPKDRFSAERLKGVDSTLKIQPAELGDSAVYLCASSPGLAGVYEQFFGPGTRLTVL.